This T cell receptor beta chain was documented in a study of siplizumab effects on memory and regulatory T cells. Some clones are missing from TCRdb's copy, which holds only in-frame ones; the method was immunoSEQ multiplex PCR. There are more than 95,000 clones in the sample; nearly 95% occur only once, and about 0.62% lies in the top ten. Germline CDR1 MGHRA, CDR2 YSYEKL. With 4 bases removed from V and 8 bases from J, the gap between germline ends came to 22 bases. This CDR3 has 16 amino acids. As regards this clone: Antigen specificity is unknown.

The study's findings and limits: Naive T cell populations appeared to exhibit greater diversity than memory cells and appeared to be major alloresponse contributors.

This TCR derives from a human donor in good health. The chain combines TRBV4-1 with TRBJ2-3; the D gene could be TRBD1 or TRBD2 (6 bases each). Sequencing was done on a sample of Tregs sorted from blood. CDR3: CASSPPLGGIQGTQYF. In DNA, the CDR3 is TGCGCCAGCAGCCCTCCCCTAGGGGGGATACAGGGTACGCAGTATTTT.